The sequence of this T cell receptor (beta chain) was determined in a study of human T cells and chemical hapten exposure. Broader study findings: TCRs exceeding a frequency of 1 in 1000 stayed unchanged under DPC sensitization. The donors suffered from alopecia, so their immune response may not match that of healthy people. Among expanded TCRs, significantly more large CDR3 similarity clusters formed than among controls.

This sample's time point: pre-sensitization, week 0. Indicated treatment: therapeutic diphenylcyclopropenone sensitization with weekly scalp DPC. Researchers extracted total RNA from unfractionated whole blood. Each CDR3 protein is one row after TCRdb ran MiXCR on the RACE reads. The repertoire holds tens of thousands of distinct CDR3 sequences, with less than 15% as singletons. In its sample, this clonotype was seen a few times. Its antigen is still unknown. The CDR3 totals 16 residues. V was pared by 1 base and J by 9 bases, with 10 bases of the junction left unmatched. Per the germline V gene, CDR1 is SGHDN and CDR2 is FVKESK.

Sequences were derived from whole blood, sampled in connection with sensitization to the hapten diphenylcyclopropenone (DPC). This sequence was found in a woman aged 40 to 49 with alopecia areata. Some clones in this sample may be carry-over from other donors' samples. The V gene is TRBV14, the J gene TRBJ2-1, with 9 bases identical to TRBD1. The chain's CDR3 is CASSQGSRDRDPEQFF. CDR3 bases: TGTGCCAGCAGCCAAGGGAGCCGGGACAGGGATCCTGAGCAGTTCTTC. Drawing the rest from reference TRBV14 and TRBJ2-1, the complete variable domain is EAGVTQFPSHSVIEKGQTVTLRCDPISGHDNLYWYRRVMGKEIKFLLHFVKESKQDESGMPNNRFLAERTGGTYSTLKVQPAELEDSGVYFCASSQGSRDRDPEQFFGPGTRLTVL.